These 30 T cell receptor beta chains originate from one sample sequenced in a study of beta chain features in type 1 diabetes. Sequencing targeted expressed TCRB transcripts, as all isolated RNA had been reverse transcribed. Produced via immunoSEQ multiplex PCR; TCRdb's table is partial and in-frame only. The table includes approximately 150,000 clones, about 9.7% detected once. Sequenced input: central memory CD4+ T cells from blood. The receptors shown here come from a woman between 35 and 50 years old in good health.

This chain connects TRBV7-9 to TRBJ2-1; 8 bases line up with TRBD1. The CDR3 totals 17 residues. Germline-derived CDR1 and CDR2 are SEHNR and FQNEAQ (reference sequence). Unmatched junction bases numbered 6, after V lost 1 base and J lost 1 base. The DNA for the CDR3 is TGTGCCAGCAGCTTAGGAGGACAGGGCCCGTCCTACAATGAGCAGTTCTTC. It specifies CASSLGGQGPSYNEQFF.

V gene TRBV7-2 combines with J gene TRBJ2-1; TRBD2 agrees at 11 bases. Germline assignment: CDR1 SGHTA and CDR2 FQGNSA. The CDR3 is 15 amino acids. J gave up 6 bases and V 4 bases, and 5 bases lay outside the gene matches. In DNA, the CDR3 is TGTGCCAGCAGCTCCGGACTAGCGGGTGGCAATGAGCAGTTCTTC. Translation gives CASSSGLAGGNEQFF.

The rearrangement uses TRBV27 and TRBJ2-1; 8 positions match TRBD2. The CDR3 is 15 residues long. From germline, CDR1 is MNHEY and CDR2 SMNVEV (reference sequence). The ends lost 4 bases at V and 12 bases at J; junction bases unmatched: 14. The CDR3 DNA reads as TGTGCCAGCAGTTCCTTGACTAGCGAGAATGGGGGGCAGTTCTTC. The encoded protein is CASSSLTSENGGQFF.

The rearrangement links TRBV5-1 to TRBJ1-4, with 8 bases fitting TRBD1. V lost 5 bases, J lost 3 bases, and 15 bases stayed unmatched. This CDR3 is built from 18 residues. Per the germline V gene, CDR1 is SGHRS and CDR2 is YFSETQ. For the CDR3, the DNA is TGCGCCAGCAGTCGAACAGGGTTCTTCAGGGGGCCTAATGAAAAACTGTTTTTT. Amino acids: CASSRTGFFRGPNEKLFF.

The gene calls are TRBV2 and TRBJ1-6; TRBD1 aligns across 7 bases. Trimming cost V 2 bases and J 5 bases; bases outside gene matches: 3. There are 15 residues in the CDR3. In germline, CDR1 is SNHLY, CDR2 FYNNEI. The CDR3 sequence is CASSEIGTDNSPLHF. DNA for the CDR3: TGTGCCAGCAGTGAAATCGGGACAGATAATTCACCCCTCCACTTT. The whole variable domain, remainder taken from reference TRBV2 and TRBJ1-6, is EPEVTQTPSHQVTQMGQEVILRCVPISNHLYFYWYRQILGQKVEFLVSFYNNEISEKSEIFDDQFSVERPDGSNFTLKIRSTKLEDSAMYFCASSEIGTDNSPLHFGNGTRLTVT.

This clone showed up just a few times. The CDR3 region is CASSPGGVNSNEQFF. Written as DNA, the CDR3 is TGTGCCAGCAGCCCGGGGGGCGTGAATAGCAATGAGCAGTTCTTC. V and J are TRBV5-4 and TRBJ2-1, with D tentatively TRBD2 (7 bases). The CDR3 totals 15 residues. The V gene's germline CDR1 is SGHNT and CDR2 YYREEE (reference sequence). Trimming left V 4 bases short and J 6 bases short, with 17 bases between.

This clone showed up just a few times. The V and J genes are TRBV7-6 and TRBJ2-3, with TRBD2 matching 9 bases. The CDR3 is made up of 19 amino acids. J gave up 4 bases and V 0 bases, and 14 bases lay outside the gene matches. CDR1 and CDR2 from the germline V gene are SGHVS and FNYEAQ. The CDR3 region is CASSLAARRGGHEADTQYF. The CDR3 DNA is TGTGCCAGCAGCTTAGCGGCGCGGCGGGGGGGCCATGAAGCAGATACGCAGTATTTT. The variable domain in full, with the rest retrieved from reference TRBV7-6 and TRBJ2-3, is GAGVSQSPRYKVTKRGQDVALRCDPISGHVSLYWYRQALGQGPEFLTYFNYEAQQDKSGLPNDRFSAERPEGSISTLTIQRTEQRDSAMYRCASSLAARRGGHEADTQYFGPGTRLTVL.

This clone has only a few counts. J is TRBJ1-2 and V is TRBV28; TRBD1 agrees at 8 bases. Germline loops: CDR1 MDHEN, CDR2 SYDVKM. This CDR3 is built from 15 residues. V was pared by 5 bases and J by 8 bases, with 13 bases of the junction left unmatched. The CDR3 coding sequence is TGTGCCAGCAGTACAACTTCCGGGACAGGAGGCGGCTACACCTTC. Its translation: CASSTTSGTGGGYTF.

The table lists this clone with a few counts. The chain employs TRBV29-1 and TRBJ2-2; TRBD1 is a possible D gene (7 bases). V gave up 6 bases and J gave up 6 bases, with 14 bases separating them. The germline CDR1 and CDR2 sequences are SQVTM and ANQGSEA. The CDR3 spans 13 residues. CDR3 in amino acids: CSVRGAPAGELFF. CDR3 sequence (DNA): TGCAGCGTCAGGGGGGCGCCCGCCGGGGAGCTGTTTTTT.

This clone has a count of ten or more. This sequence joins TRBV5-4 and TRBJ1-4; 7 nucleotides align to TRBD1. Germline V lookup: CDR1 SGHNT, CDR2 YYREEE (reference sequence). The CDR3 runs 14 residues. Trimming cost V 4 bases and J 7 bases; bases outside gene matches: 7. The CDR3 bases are TGTGCCAGCAGCCGACAGGGCAGCGGTGAAAAACTGTTTTTT. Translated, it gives CASSRQGSGEKLFF.

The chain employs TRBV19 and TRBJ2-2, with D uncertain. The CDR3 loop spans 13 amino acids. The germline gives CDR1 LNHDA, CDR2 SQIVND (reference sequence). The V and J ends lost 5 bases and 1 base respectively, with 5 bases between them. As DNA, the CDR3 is TGTGCCAGTAGTCCGGTGAACACCGGGGAGCTGTTTTTT. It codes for CASSPVNTGELFF. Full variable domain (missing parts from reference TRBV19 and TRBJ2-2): DGGITQSPKYLFRKEGQNVTLSCEQNLNHDAMYWYRQDPGQGLRLIYYSQIVNDFQKGDIAEGYSVSREKKESFPLTVTSAQKNPTAFYLCASSPVNTGELFFGEGSRLTVL.

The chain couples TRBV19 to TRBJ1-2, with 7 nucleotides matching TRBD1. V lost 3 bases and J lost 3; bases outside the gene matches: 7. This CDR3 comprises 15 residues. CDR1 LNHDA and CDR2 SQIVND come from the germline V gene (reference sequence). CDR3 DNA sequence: TGTGCCAGTAGTATTTCACGACAGGGATACTATGGCTACACCTTC. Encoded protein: CASSISRQGYYGYTF.

In nucleotides, the CDR3 is TGTGCCAGCAGCTTCGGTCAGGGTAGGGTAACTAATGAAAAACTGTTTTTT. This translates into CASSFGQGRVTNEKLFF. This chain links TRBV27 with TRBJ1-4; maybe TRBD1 (5 bases). This CDR3 spans 17 amino acids. Trimming removed 6 bases at V and 1 base at J, with 18 bases between. Germline loops: CDR1 MNHEY, CDR2 SMNVEV (reference sequence).

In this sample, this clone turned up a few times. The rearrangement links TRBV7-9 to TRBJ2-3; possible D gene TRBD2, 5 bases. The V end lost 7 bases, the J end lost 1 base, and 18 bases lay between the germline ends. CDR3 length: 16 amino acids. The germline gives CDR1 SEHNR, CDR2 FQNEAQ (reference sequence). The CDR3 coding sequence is TGTGCCAGCACTCGCCCAAAACCCGGGGGCACAGATACGCAGTATTTT. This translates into CASTRPKPGGTDTQYF.

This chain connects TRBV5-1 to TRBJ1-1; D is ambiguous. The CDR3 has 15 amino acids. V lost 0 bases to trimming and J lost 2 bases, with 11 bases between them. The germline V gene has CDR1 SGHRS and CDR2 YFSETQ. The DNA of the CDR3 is TGCGCCAGCAGCTTGGACGGGTTCAGTAACACTGAAGCTTTCTTT. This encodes CASSLDGFSNTEAFF. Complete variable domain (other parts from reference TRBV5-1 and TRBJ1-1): KAGVTQTPRYLIKTRGQQVTLSCSPISGHRSVSWYQQTPGQGLQFLFEYFSETQRNKGNFPGRFSGRQFSNSRSEMNVSTLELGDSALYLCASSLDGFSNTEAFFGQGTRLTVV.

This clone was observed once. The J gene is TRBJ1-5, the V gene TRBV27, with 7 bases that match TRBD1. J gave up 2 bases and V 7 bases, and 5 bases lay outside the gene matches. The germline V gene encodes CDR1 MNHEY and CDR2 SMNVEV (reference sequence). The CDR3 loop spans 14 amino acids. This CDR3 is CASKGGTGNQPQHF. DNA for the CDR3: TGTGCCAGCAAAGGAGGGACAGGCAATCAGCCCCAGCATTTT.

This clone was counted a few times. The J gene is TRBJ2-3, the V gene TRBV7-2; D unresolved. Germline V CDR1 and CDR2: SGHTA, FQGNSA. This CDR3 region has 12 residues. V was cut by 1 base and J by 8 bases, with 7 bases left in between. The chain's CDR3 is CASSLDGGTQYF. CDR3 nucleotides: TGTGCCAGCAGCTTAGACGGTGGTACGCAGTATTTT.

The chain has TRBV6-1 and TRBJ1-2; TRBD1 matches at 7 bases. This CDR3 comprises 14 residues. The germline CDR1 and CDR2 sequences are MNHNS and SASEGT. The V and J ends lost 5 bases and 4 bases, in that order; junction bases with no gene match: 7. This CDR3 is CASSRDSLIYGYTF. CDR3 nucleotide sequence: TGTGCCAGCAGTCGGGACAGCCTCATCTATGGCTACACCTTC.

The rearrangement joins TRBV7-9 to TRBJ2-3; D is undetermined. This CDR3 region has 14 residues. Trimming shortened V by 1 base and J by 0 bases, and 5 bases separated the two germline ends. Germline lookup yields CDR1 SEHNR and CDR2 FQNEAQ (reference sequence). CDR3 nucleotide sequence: TGTGCCAGCAGCTTAGTCCGGAGCACAGATACGCAGTATTTT. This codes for CASSLVRSTDTQYF. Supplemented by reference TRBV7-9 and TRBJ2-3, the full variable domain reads DTGVSQNPRHKITKRGQNVTFRCDPISEHNRLYWYRQTLGQGPEFLTYFQNEAQLEKSRLLSDRFSAERPKGSFSTLEIQRTEQGDSAMYLCASSLVRSTDTQYFGPGTRLTVL.

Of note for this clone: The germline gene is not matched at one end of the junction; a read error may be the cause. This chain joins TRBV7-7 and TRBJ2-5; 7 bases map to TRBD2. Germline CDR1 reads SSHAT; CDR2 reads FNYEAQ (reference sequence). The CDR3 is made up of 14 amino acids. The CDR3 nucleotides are TGTGCTAGCAGCCCGGGGGGATGGCAAGAGACCCAGTACTTC. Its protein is CASSPGGWQETQYF.

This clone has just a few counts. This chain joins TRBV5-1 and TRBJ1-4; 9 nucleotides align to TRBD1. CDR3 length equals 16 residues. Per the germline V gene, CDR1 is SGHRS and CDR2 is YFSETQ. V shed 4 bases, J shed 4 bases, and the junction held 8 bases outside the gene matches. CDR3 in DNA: TGCGCCAGCAGCGGTGGACAGGGGTTCATTAATGAAAAACTGTTTTTT. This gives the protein CASSGGQGFINEKLFF.

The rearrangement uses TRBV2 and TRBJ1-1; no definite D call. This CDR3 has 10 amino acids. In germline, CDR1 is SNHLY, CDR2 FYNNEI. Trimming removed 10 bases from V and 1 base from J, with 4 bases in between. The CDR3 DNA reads TGTGCCACCGGGAACACTGAAGCTTTCTTT. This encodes CATGNTEAFF. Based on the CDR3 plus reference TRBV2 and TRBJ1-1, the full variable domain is EPEVTQTPSHQVTQMGQEVILRCVPISNHLYFYWYRQILGQKVEFLVSFYNNEISEKSEIFDDQFSVERPDGSNFTLKIRSTKLEDSAMYFCATGNTEAFFGQGTRLTVV.

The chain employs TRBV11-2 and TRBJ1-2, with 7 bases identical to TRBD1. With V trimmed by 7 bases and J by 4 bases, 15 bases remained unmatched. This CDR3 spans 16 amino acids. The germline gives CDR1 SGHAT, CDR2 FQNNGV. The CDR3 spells CASNIEKGALSYGYTF. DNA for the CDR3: TGTGCCAGCAACATCGAAAAGGGGGCGCTTAGCTATGGCTACACCTTC.

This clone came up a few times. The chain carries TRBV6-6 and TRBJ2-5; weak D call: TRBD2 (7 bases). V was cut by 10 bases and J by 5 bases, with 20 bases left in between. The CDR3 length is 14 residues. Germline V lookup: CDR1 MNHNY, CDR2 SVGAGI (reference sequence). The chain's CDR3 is CAIGRGPTFETQYF. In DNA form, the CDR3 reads TGTGCCATAGGGCGGGGGCCTACTTTCGAGACCCAGTACTTC.

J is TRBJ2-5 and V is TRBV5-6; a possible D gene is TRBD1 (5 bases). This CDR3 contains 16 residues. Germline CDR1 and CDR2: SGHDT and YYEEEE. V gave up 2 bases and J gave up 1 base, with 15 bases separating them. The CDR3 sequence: CASSFGASISQETQYF. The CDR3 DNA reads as TGTGCCAGCAGCTTTGGGGCCTCTATATCCCAAGAGACCCAGTACTTC.

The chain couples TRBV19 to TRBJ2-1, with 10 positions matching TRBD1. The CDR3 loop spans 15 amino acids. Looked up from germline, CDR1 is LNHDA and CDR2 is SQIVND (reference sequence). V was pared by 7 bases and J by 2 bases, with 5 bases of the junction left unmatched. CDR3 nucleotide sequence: TGTGCCAGTACCACCGGGACAGGGGCCTACAATGAGCAGTTCTTC. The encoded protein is CASTTGTGAYNEQFF.

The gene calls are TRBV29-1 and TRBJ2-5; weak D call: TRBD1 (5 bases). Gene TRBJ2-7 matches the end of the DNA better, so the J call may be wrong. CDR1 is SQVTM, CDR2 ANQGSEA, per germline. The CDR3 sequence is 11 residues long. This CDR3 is CSVQGPYEQYF. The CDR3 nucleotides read TGCAGCGTGCAGGGTCCCTACGAGCAGTACTTC.

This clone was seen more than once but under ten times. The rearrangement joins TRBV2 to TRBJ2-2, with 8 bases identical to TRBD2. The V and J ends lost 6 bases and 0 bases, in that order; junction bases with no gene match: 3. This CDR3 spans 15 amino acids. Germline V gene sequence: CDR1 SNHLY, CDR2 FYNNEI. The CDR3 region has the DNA TGTGCCAGCAGAAGCGGGGGCACGAACACCGGGGAGCTGTTTTTT. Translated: CASRSGGTNTGELFF.

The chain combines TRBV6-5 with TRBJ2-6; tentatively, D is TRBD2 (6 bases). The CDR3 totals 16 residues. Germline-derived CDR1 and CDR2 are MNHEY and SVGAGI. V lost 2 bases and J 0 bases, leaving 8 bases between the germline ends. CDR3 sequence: CASSYGGDSGANVLTF. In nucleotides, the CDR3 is TGTGCCAGCAGTTACGGCGGGGACTCTGGGGCCAACGTCCTGACTTTC.

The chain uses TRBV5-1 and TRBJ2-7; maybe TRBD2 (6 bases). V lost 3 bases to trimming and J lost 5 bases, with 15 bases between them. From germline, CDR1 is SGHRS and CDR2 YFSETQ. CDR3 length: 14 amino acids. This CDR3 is CASSWTGTSHEQYF. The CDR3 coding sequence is TGCGCCAGCAGCTGGACCGGGACTTCCCACGAGCAGTACTTC. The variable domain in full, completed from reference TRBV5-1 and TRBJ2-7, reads KAGVTQTPRYLIKTRGQQVTLSCSPISGHRSVSWYQQTPGQGLQFLFEYFSETQRNKGNFPGRFSGRQFSNSRSEMNVSTLELGDSALYLCASSWTGTSHEQYFGPGTRLTVT.